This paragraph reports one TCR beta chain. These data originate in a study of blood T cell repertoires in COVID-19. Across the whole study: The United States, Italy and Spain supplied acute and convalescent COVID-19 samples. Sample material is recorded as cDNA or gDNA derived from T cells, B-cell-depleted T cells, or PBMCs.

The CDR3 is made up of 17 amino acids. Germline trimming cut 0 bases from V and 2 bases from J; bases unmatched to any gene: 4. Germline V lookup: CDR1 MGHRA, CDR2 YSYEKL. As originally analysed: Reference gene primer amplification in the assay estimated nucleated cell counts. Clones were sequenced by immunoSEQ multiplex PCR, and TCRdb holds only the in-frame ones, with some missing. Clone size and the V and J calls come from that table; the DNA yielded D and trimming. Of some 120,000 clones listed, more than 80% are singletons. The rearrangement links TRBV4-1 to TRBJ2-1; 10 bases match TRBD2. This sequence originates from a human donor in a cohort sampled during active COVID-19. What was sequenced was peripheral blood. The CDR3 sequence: CASSQDGTSGTYNEQFF. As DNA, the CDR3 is TGCGCCAGCAGCCAAGATGGCACTAGCGGGACCTACAATGAGCAGTTCTTC.